The 3 T cell receptor beta chains reported below all come from one sample, sequenced in a study of blood T cell repertoires in COVID-19. Sequencing used immunoSEQ multiplex PCR; TCRdb keeps in-frame clones, though not all of them. Of 170,000 or so clones detected, approximately 80% appear once; the ten largest clones hold roughly 7.2%. Specimen: peripheral blood. These receptors were taken from a woman aged 40 to 49 with COVID-19, enrolled during active disease.

This rearrangement joins TRBV4-2 to TRBJ1-1; possible D gene TRBD1, 5 bases. This CDR3 spans 12 amino acids. CDR1 is LGHNA and CDR2 is YNFKEQ in the germline V gene. The germline V and J ends were trimmed by 2 bases and 8 bases, with 9 bases remaining between them. The CDR3 is CASSQRQLEAFF. The CDR3, as DNA: TGTGCCAGCAGCCAACGACAGCTAGAAGCTTTCTTT.

This clone was observed a few times. The chain joins TRBV27 to TRBJ1-5; D is perhaps TRBD1 (5 bases). The CDR3 consists of 13 residues. V lost 2 bases and J lost 9, with 11 bases in between. Germline V gene sequence: CDR1 MNHEY, CDR2 SMNVEV (reference sequence). The DNA of the CDR3 is TGTGCCAGCAGTTTAATGGGGCACTCGCCCCAGCATTTT. This gives the protein CASSLMGHSPQHF.

The rearrangement uses TRBV7-9 and TRBJ1-5; D is unresolved. This CDR3 is 14 amino acids long. V lost 0 bases, J lost 7 bases, and 10 bases lay in between. Germline CDR1 reads SEHNR; CDR2 reads FQNEAQ (reference sequence). In DNA, the CDR3 is TGTGCCAGCAGCTTAGCTGGGCGGGGACAGCCCCAGCATTTT. Protein sequence: CASSLAGRGQPQHF.